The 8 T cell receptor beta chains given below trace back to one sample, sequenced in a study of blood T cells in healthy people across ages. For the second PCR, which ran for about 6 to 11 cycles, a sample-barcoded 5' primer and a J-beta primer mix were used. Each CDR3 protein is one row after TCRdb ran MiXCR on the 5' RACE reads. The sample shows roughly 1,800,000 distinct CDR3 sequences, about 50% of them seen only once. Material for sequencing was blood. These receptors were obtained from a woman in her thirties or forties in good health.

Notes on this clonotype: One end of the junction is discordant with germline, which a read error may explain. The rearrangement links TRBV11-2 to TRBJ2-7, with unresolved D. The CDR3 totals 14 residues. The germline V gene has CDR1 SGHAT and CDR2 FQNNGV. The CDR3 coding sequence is TGTGCCAGCAGCGTAGATCGCCCCCCCTACGAGCAGTACTTC. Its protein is CASSVDRPPYEQYF. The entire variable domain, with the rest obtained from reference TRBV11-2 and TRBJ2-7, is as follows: EAGVAQSPRYKIIEKRQSVAFWCNPISGHATLYWYQQILGQGPKLLIQFQNNGVVDDSQLPKDRFSAERLKGVDSTLKIQPAKLEDSAVYLCASSVDRPPYEQYFGPGTRLTVT.

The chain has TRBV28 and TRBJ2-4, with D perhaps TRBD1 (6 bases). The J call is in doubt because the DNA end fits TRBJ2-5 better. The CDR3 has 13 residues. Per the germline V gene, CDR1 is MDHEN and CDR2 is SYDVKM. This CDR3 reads CASWRTAQETQYF. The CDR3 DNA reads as TGTGCCAGCTGGAGGACAGCGCAAGAGACCCAGTACTTC.

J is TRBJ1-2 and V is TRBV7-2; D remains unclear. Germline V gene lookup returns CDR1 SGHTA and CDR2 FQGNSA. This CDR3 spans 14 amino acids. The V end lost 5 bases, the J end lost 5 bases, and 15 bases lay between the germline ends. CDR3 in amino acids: CASSQFEAVYGYTF. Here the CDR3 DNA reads TGTGCCAGCAGCCAGTTCGAGGCAGTTTATGGCTACACCTTC.

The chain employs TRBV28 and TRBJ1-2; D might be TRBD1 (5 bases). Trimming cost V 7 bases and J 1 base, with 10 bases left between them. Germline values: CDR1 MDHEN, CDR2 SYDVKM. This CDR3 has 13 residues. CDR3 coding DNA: TGTGCCAGCAAAAGGGGCTTTAACTATGGCTACACCTTC. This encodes CASKRGFNYGYTF.

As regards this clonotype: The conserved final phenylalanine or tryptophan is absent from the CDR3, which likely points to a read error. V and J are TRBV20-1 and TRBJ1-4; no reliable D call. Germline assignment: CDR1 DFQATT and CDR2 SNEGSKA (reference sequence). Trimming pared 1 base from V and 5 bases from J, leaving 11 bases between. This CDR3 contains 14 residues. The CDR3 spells CSARAGSLNEKLFY. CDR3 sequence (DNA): TGCAGTGCTAGAGCAGGAAGCCTGAATGAAAAACTGTTTTAT.

This CDR3 is CSASPVNIAGTDTQYF. The DNA for the CDR3 is TGCAGTGCTTCCCCTGTCAACATAGCCGGCACAGATACGCAGTATTTT. The rearrangement links TRBV20-1 to TRBJ2-3; no reliable D call. This CDR3 contains 16 residues. V lost 5 bases, J lost 1 base, and 19 bases lay in between. Germline loops: CDR1 DFQATT, CDR2 SNEGSKA (reference sequence).

The CDR3 is CASSTGPPWDYGYTF. CDR3 bases: TGTGCCAGCAGCACCGGACCCCCGTGGGACTATGGCTACACCTTC. The chain has TRBV7-9 and TRBJ1-2; no reliable D call. Trimming took off 5 bases at V and 3 bases at J, with 16 bases between the two ends. The CDR3 covers 15 residues. Germline assignment: CDR1 SEHNR and CDR2 FQNEAQ (reference sequence). Full variable domain (missing parts from reference TRBV7-9 and TRBJ1-2): DTGVSQNPRHKITKRGQNVTFRCDPISEHNRLYWYRQTLGQGPEFLTYFQNEAQLEKSRLLSDRFSAERPKGSFSTLEIQRTEQGDSAMYLCASSTGPPWDYGYTFGSGTRLTVV.

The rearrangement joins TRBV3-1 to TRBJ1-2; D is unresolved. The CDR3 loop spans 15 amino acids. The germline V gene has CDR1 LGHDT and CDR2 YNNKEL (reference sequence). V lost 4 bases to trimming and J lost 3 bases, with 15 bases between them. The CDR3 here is CASSLAIGRDYGYTF. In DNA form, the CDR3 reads TGTGCCAGCAGCCTAGCGATCGGGCGGGACTATGGCTACACCTTC.